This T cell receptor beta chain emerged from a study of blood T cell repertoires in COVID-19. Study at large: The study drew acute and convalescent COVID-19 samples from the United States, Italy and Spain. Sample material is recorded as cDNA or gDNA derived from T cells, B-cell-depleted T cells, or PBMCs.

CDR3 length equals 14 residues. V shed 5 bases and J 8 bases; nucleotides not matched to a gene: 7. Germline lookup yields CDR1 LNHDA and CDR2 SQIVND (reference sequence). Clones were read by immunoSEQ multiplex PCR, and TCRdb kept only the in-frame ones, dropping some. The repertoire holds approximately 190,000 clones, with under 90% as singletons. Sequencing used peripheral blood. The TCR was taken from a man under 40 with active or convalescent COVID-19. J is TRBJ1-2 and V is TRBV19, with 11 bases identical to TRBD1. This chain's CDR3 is CASSGGQGAGGYTF. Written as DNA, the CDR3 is TGTGCCAGTAGTGGTGGACAGGGGGCTGGGGGCTACACCTTC.